The 26 T cell receptor beta chains listed next were all sequenced from one sample in a study of blood T cell repertoires in COVID-19. Here immunoSEQ multiplex PCR was the method, and the copy in TCRdb shows in-frame clones only, minus some. This repertoire shows over 250,000 clones, approximately 90% found once; its top ten account for 2.4%. Sequenced sample: PBMCs or T cells enriched from blood (not recorded which). The receptors were sampled from a woman younger than 30 who had recovered from COVID-19.

The genes are TRBV27 and TRBJ1-1, with 8 bases matching TRBD1. Trimming removed 3 bases from V and 1 base from J; junction bases left unmatched: 13. The CDR3 has 18 amino acids. The germline gives CDR1 MNHEY, CDR2 SMNVEV (reference sequence). The CDR3 protein is CASSFVYPRTGKNTEAFF. DNA of the CDR3: TGTGCCAGCAGTTTTGTTTATCCTAGGACAGGGAAGAACACTGAAGCTTTCTTT.

In this sample, this clone turned up a few times. This rearrangement joins TRBV3-1 (or the pseudogene TRBV3-2) to TRBJ1-2; 8 bases map to TRBD1. The CDR3 totals 16 residues. The germline gives CDR1 LGHDT, CDR2 YNNKEL (reference sequence). Trimming cost V 2 bases and J 1 base; bases outside gene matches: 6. The CDR3 loop reads CASSQQNRGSNYGYTF. The CDR3 nucleotides read TGTGCCAGCAGCCAACAAAACAGGGGGAGTAACTATGGCTACACCTTC.

This sequence joins TRBV7-6 and TRBJ1-1; D may be TRBD1 (5 bases). V was pared by 1 base and J by 1 base, with 10 bases between. Germline CDR1 reads SGHVS; CDR2 reads FNYEAQ. This CDR3 contains 15 residues. In DNA form, the CDR3 reads TGTGCCAGCAGCTTAGACCCCGGGGGGAACACTGAAGCTTTCTTT. Translated: CASSLDPGGNTEAFF.

The V gene is TRBV15, the J gene TRBJ1-2; the D is unclear. Trimming cost V 6 bases and J 2 bases, with 7 bases left between them. This CDR3 has 12 residues. CDR1 is LNHNV, CDR2 YYDKDF, per germline (reference sequence). The chain's CDR3 is CATSSGNYGYTF. DNA of the CDR3: TGTGCCACCAGTTCCGGGAACTATGGCTACACCTTC.

The genes are TRBV11-2 and TRBJ2-7, with TRBD2 matching over 9 bases. The CDR3 sequence is 14 residues long. Germline values: CDR1 SGHAT, CDR2 FQNNGV. V shed 10 bases, J shed 0 bases, and the junction held 7 bases outside the gene matches. The CDR3 sequence is CATHLAGASYEQYF. In nucleotides, the CDR3 is TGTGCCACACACTTAGCGGGGGCCTCCTACGAGCAGTACTTC.

V and J are TRBV2 and TRBJ1-6; 9 nucleotides line up with TRBD1. Germline loops: CDR1 SNHLY, CDR2 FYNNEI. There are 14 residues in the CDR3. After removal of 6 bases from V and 7 bases from J, the junction contained 4 bases not matched to a gene. CDR3 region: CASRGDRDNSPLHF. The CDR3 region has the DNA TGTGCCAGCAGGGGGGACAGGGACAATTCACCCCTCCACTTT.

This clone showed up just a few times. The chain employs TRBV2 and TRBJ2-7, with 11 bases aligning to TRBD2. The CDR3 contains 14 residues. Germline V gene sequence: CDR1 SNHLY, CDR2 FYNNEI. The trim removed 5 bases at V and 4 bases at J, leaving 4 bases unmatched. CDR3 in amino acids: CASSKTSGVYEQYF. The CDR3, as DNA: TGTGCCAGCAGTAAGACTAGCGGGGTTTACGAGCAGTACTTC.

The V and J genes are TRBV18 and TRBJ1-4, with D maybe TRBD1 (5 bases). The V end was cut by 0 bases, the J end by 4 bases, with 9 bases between. Germline-derived CDR1 and CDR2 are KGHSH and LQKENI. CDR3 length equals 15 residues. CDR3: CASSPPGLGNEKLFF. The CDR3 nucleotides read TGTGCCAGCTCACCACCGGGACTGGGTAATGAAAAACTGTTTTTT.

V and J are TRBV10-1 and TRBJ1-1; D is unclear. This CDR3 is built from 13 residues. The ends were cut back, 10 bases at V and 1 base at J, with 13 bases in the middle. Looked up from germline, CDR1 is WNHNN and CDR2 is SYGVQD (reference sequence). Here the CDR3 reads CAIAFCGNTEAFF. CDR3 bases: TGCGCCATCGCTTTTTGCGGGAACACTGAAGCTTTCTTT.

The rearrangement joins TRBV25-1 to TRBJ2-1; no clear D gene. V dropped 3 bases and J dropped 1 base, with 7 bases sitting between them. There are 14 residues in the CDR3. From germline, CDR1 is MGHDK and CDR2 SYGVNS. The CDR3 loop reads CASSDTRSYNEQFF. The CDR3 nucleotides read TGTGCCAGCAGTGATACGCGGTCCTACAATGAGCAGTTCTTC. Full variable domain (outside the CDR3, taken from reference TRBV25-1 and TRBJ2-1): EADIYQTPRYLVIGTGKKITLECSQTMGHDKMYWYQQDPGMELHLIHYSYGVNSTEKGDLSSESTVSRIRTEHFPLTLESARPSHTSQYLCASSDTRSYNEQFFGPGTRLTVL.

V gene TRBV14 combines with J gene TRBJ1-6; 8 nucleotides align to TRBD1. Germline V gene sequence: CDR1 SGHDN, CDR2 FVKESK. The length of the CDR3 is 15 residues. After removal of 1 base from V and 9 bases from J, the junction contained 5 bases not matched to a gene. The DNA for the CDR3 is TGTGCCAGCAGCCAAGGAACAGGGGGGCCTTCACCCCTCCACTTT. This encodes CASSQGTGGPSPLHF.

The rearrangement joins TRBV28 to TRBJ1-3; D is undetermined. The CDR3 length is 15 residues. V was trimmed by 7 bases and J by 4 bases, leaving 17 bases between them. Per germline, CDR1 MDHEN and CDR2 SYDVKM. Written as DNA, the CDR3 is TGTGCCAGCAAAATGGGCCGTGGCATGGGAAACACCATATATTTT. This codes for CASKMGRGMGNTIYF. Filled out from reference TRBV28 and TRBJ1-3, the complete variable domain reads DVKVTQSSRYLVKRTGEKVFLECVQDMDHENMFWYRQDPGLGLRLIYFSYDVKMKEKGDIPEGYSVSREKKERFSLILESASTNQTSMYLCASKMGRGMGNTIYFGEGSWLTVV.

The chain uses TRBV6-5 and TRBJ1-6; D call uncertain. This CDR3 comprises 14 residues. The germline gives CDR1 MNHEY, CDR2 SVGAGI. The germline V and J ends were trimmed by 6 bases and 9 bases, with 15 bases remaining between them. The CDR3 loop is CASRPTPKISPLHF. For the CDR3, the DNA is TGTGCCAGCAGACCGACACCGAAAATTTCACCCCTCCACTTT.

The chain is built from TRBV6-5 and TRBJ1-2; D uncertain. The V gene's germline CDR1 is MNHEY and CDR2 SVGAGI. Trimming stripped 5 bases from V and 8 bases from J, with 9 bases between. The CDR3 sequence is 11 residues long. This chain's CDR3 is CASSRGMGYTF. In DNA, the CDR3 is TGTGCCAGCAGTCGGGGTATGGGCTACACCTTC.

The chain carries TRBV11-2 and TRBJ2-3, with TRBD1 matching 7 bases. Per germline, CDR1 SGHAT and CDR2 FQNNGV. J gave up 4 bases and V 5 bases, and 3 bases lay outside the gene matches. The length of the CDR3 is 13 residues. CDR3: CASSRDRADTQYF. The CDR3 DNA reads TGTGCCAGCAGCCGCGACAGGGCAGATACGCAGTATTTT.

The V and J genes are TRBV10-3 and TRBJ1-1; D is ambiguous. This CDR3 has 14 residues. Trimming took off 3 bases at V and 12 bases at J, with 20 bases between the two ends. In germline, CDR1 is ENHRY, CDR2 SYGVKD. The CDR3 reads CAISDGTPGGKTFF. CDR3 DNA: TGTGCCATCAGTGATGGTACCCCGGGAGGGAAAACTTTCTTT.

V and J are TRBV7-2 and TRBJ1-1; 7 bases fit TRBD1. V lost 5 bases and J lost 6; bases outside the gene matches: 9. This CDR3 has 14 residues. Germline V gene data show CDR1 as SGHTA and CDR2 as FQGNSA. The CDR3, as DNA: TGTGCCAGCAGCATCAGAGGCCAGGGGGCTGAAGCTTTCTTT. Residues: CASSIRGQGAEAFF.

Worth noting for this clone: Other DNA sequences in the sample encode the same CDR3. The J gene is TRBJ2-5, the V gene TRBV6-5; 10 nucleotides match TRBD2. The CDR3 has 15 amino acids. V was pared by 5 bases and J by 4 bases, with 7 bases of the junction left unmatched. CDR1 and CDR2 (germline): MNHEY, SVGAGI. CDR3 nucleotides: TGTGCCAGCAGTCCTACCAGCGGGGGGGCAGAGACCCAGTACTTC. Encoded protein: CASSPTSGGAETQYF.

Here the CDR3 DNA reads TGCGCCAGCGGGCAGGACTCCTACGAGCAGTACTTC. This translates into CASGQDSYEQYF. The rearrangement links TRBV10-2 to TRBJ2-7, with no clear D. The germline V gene encodes CDR1 WSHSY and CDR2 SAAADI. This CDR3 comprises 12 residues. Trimming removed 8 bases from V and 0 bases from J, with 8 bases in between.

The chain links TRBV10-2 to TRBJ1-6; 8 positions match TRBD1. V gave up 10 bases and J gave up 8 bases; unmatched junction bases: 7. The CDR3 has 13 amino acids. Per germline, CDR1 WSHSY and CDR2 SAAADI. This CDR3 is CATEGTGHSPLHF. In DNA form, the CDR3 reads TGCGCCACCGAGGGGACAGGACATTCACCCCTCCACTTT.

The chain couples TRBV5-4 to TRBJ2-6; a possible D gene is TRBD1 (6 bases). Trimming removed 4 bases from V and 0 bases from J, with 11 bases in between. From germline, CDR1 is SGHNT and CDR2 YYREEE (reference sequence). The CDR3 spans 16 residues. Written as DNA, the CDR3 is TGTGCCAGCAGCGAGGACAGAAGCTCTGGGGCCAACGTCCTGACTTTC. Residues: CASSEDRSSGANVLTF.

The chain combines TRBV6-1 with TRBJ2-3; the match to TRBD1 covers 7 bases. Germline CDR1 is MNHNS and CDR2 is SASEGT. The length of the CDR3 is 16 residues. The J segment lost 0 bases and the V segment lost 4 bases, leaving 7 bases of the junction unmatched. The CDR3, as DNA: TGTGCCAGCAGTGCCGATCCGGGACAGAGCACAGATACGCAGTATTTT. This gives the protein CASSADPGQSTDTQYF.

The chain recombines TRBV11-2 with TRBJ2-3; 10 bases match TRBD2. Germline assignment: CDR1 SGHAT and CDR2 FQNNGV. The J segment lost 1 base and the V segment lost 7 bases, leaving 17 bases of the junction unmatched. The CDR3 is 19 residues long. CDR3 protein: CASTPRAGGFLAGTDTQYF. In DNA, the CDR3 is TGTGCCAGCACCCCCCGAGCGGGGGGGTTCTTGGCAGGCACAGATACGCAGTATTTT.

As to this clone: This CDR3 is also generated by other DNA sequences in the sample. The CDR3 nucleotides are TGTGCCAGCAGTCGGGACACTAACTATGGCTACACCTTC. Translation gives CASSRDTNYGYTF. The chain links TRBV6-5 to TRBJ1-2; D might be TRBD1 (6 bases). Between the trimmed V and J ends, which lost 5 bases and 0 bases, there was a span of 7 bases. This CDR3 contains 13 residues. Germline CDR1 and CDR2: MNHEY and SVGAGI.

This clone showed up just once. CDR3 sequence: CASSGTSNYGYTF. CDR3 DNA sequence: TGTGCCAGCAGTGGGACATCTAACTATGGCTACACCTTC. The V call is TRBV2, the J call TRBJ1-2; tentative D call: TRBD1 (5 bases). The CDR3 runs 13 residues. V was trimmed by 4 bases and J by 0 bases, leaving 6 bases between them. In germline, CDR1 is SNHLY, CDR2 FYNNEI.

With regard to this clone: Other DNA sequences in this sample translate to the same CDR3. V and J are TRBV5-1 and TRBJ2-2, with TRBD1 matching over 7 bases. Germline CDR1 and CDR2: SGHRS and YFSETQ. The V gene end was trimmed by 0 bases and the J gene end by 5 bases; junction bases not matched to a gene: 4. This CDR3 has 15 residues. The CDR3 reads CASSLGQGGTGELFF. In DNA form, the CDR3 reads TGCGCCAGCAGCTTGGGACAGGGTGGAACCGGGGAGCTGTTTTTT.